This passage covers 17 T cell receptor beta chains from one sample sequenced in a study of beta chain features in type 1 diabetes. These receptors are not linked to any known antigen. All of the isolated RNA was reverse transcribed, so expressed TCRB transcripts were sequenced. This table comes from immunoSEQ multiplex PCR, and its TCRdb copy is limited to in-frame clones, with some not included. The sample lists about 150,000 clones, about 13% seen once, with around 1.2% in the top ten. Findings and caveats of the study: Across all four CD4+ subsets, people with type 1 diabetes showed modestly shorter TCRB CDR3s.

The sequenced sample was central memory CD4+ T cells from blood. The origin of the receptors is a man aged 18 to 30 with type 1 diabetes.

This clone turned up a few times. CDR3 nucleotides: TGTGCCAGCAGCTTTCGGGACAGACATTCACCCCTCCACTTT. Translation: CASSFRDRHSPLHF. The rearrangement uses TRBV13 and TRBJ1-6, with TRBD1 matching 7 bases. The V gene end was trimmed by 3 bases and the J gene end by 8 bases; junction bases not matched to a gene: 4. CDR3 length: 14 residues. Germline V gene data show CDR1 as PRHDT and CDR2 as FYEKMQ (reference sequence).

A few counts support this clone. The CDR3 region is CASSYSGTSGVAKNIQYF. The CDR3 region has the DNA TGTGCCAGCAGCTACTCCGGGACTAGCGGGGTAGCCAAAAACATTCAGTACTTC. The rearrangement links TRBV7-2 to TRBJ2-4; 13 positions agree with TRBD2. CDR3 length: 18 residues. V lost 4 bases and J lost 0; bases outside the gene matches: 6. Germline values: CDR1 SGHTA, CDR2 FQGNSA.

This clone has more than one count but fewer than ten. This rearrangement joins TRBV6-1 to TRBJ2-5; D is unclear. The CDR3 is 15 amino acids. The V and J ends lost 6 bases and 4 bases respectively, with 18 bases between them. Germline assignment: CDR1 MNHNS and CDR2 SASEGT. CDR3 protein: CASRARTFLVETQYF. The CDR3 nucleotides read TGTGCCAGCAGGGCCCGCACTTTTTTGGTAGAGACCCAGTACTTC.

V and J are TRBV19 and TRBJ2-3; 7 bases agree with TRBD2. CDR1 LNHDA and CDR2 SQIVND come from the germline V gene (reference sequence). V was pared by 5 bases and J by 5 bases, with 16 bases of the junction left unmatched. CDR3 length: 17 residues. The CDR3 nucleotides are TGTGCCAGTAGTCCCCTCCCCACCAGCGGGACTTTAGATACGCAGTATTTT. Its translation: CASSPLPTSGTLDTQYF.

The chain couples TRBV7-8 to TRBJ2-3, with 9 nucleotides matching TRBD2. Germline CDR1 reads SGHVS; CDR2 reads FQNEAQ. V shed 1 base and J 6 bases; nucleotides not matched to a gene: 8. The CDR3 extends over 16 amino acids. CDR3 residues: CASSLEGLAGMDTQYF. Here the CDR3 DNA reads TGTGCCAGCAGCTTAGAGGGACTAGCTGGGATGGATACGCAGTATTTT.

This clone was counted a few times. The chain recombines TRBV29-1 with TRBJ1-1; D remains unclear. The V and J ends lost 5 bases and 1 base respectively, with 5 bases between them. Germline values: CDR1 SQVTM, CDR2 ANQGSEA. This CDR3 region has 11 residues. CDR3 region: CSVSGNTEAFF. The CDR3 DNA reads TGCAGCGTTTCCGGGAACACTGAAGCTTTCTTT.

This chain's CDR3 is CASSLESRYEAFF. The CDR3 bases are TGTGCCAGCAGCTTGGAAAGCAGATACGAAGCTTTCTTT. The V and J genes are TRBV5-4 and TRBJ1-1; D unclear. The CDR3 loop spans 13 amino acids. The germline V gene encodes CDR1 SGHNT and CDR2 YYREEE (reference sequence). Between the trimmed V and J ends, which lost 0 bases and 8 bases, there was a span of 11 bases.

The table lists this clone with a few counts. This sequence joins TRBV6-1 and TRBJ2-1; 13 bases align to TRBD2. The CDR3 covers 14 residues. The germline V gene has CDR1 MNHNS and CDR2 SASEGT. J was trimmed by 8 bases and V by 5 bases; bases with no gene match: 3. CDR3 sequence: CASSIGLAGDEQFF. In nucleotides, the CDR3 is TGTGCCAGCAGTATTGGACTAGCGGGGGATGAGCAGTTCTTC.

This clone was found a few times. V and J are TRBV11-2 and TRBJ2-5; D is undetermined. This CDR3 has 15 residues. Between the trimmed V and J ends, which lost 5 bases and 2 bases, there was a span of 15 bases. CDR1 is SGHAT, CDR2 FQNNGV, per germline. CDR3: CASSQAWAAQETQYF. The CDR3 bases are TGTGCCAGCAGCCAAGCGTGGGCAGCACAAGAGACCCAGTACTTC.

This clone was observed a handful of times. V usage is TRBV29-1 and J usage is TRBJ2-5; either TRBD1 or TRBD2 may fit D (5 bases each). This CDR3 is built from 15 residues. Trimming stripped 4 bases from V and 1 base from J, with 16 bases between. Per germline, CDR1 SQVTM and CDR2 ANQGSEA. In DNA form, the CDR3 reads TGCAGCGTTGTCCGGGACCCTTCCCCCCAAGAGACCCAGTACTTC. Protein product: CSVVRDPSPQETQYF. The full variable domain, in which reference TRBV29-1 and TRBJ2-5 provide the parts outside the CDR3, is SAVISQKPSRDICQRGTSLTIQCQVDSQVTMMFWYRQQPGQSLTLIATANQGSEATYESGFVIDKFPISRPNLTFSTLTVSNMSPEDSSIYLCSVVRDPSPQETQYFGPGTRLLVL.

This clone turned up a few times. The chain joins TRBV7-9 to TRBJ2-5; D remains ambiguous. V was trimmed by 7 bases and J by 5 bases, leaving 17 bases between them. This CDR3 region has 14 residues. Per the germline V gene, CDR1 is SEHNR and CDR2 is FQNEAQ (reference sequence). Here the CDR3 reads CASTFNSPWETQYF. The CDR3 DNA reads as TGTGCCAGCACCTTTAATTCCCCTTGGGAGACCCAGTACTTC.

This clone has only a few counts. V and J are TRBV7-2 and TRBJ1-1; D remains unclear. The V and J ends lost 4 bases and 1 base respectively, with 10 bases between them. In germline, CDR1 is SGHTA, CDR2 FQGNSA. This CDR3 has 14 residues. The CDR3 nucleotides are TGTGCCAGCAGCTCTTACTTTGCGAACACTGAAGCTTTCTTT. Translating it yields CASSSYFANTEAFF.

The gene calls are TRBV14 and TRBJ1-4; possibly TRBD1 for D (6 bases). This CDR3 contains 15 residues. V lost 3 bases and J 8 bases, leaving 16 bases between the germline ends. In germline, CDR1 is SGHDN, CDR2 FVKESK. CDR3 nucleotide sequence: TGTGCCAGCAGCCACAACGTGGGGGCCTCCGAAAAACTGTTTTTT. This encodes CASSHNVGASEKLFF.

This clone was counted between two and nine times. The V and J genes are TRBV5-8 and TRBJ2-1; no clear D. CDR3 size: 12 residues. V was trimmed by 1 base and J by 8 bases, leaving 7 bases between them. The germline gives CDR1 SGHTS, CDR2 YDEGEE. The CDR3 spells CASSLRADEQFF. The DNA for the CDR3 is TGTGCCAGCAGCTTGAGGGCAGATGAGCAGTTCTTC.

This clone was observed at least ten times. The chain combines TRBV11-2 with TRBJ2-5; weak D call: TRBD1 (5 bases). V lost 4 bases and J lost 3, with 9 bases in between. This CDR3 has 13 residues. The germline CDR1 and CDR2 sequences are SGHAT and FQNNGV. The CDR3 here is CASSSGQEETQYF. The CDR3 bases are TGTGCCAGCAGCTCAGGACAAGAAGAGACCCAGTACTTC.

As for this clone: Other nucleotide sequences in the sample specify the same CDR3. V and J are TRBV29-1 and TRBJ2-6; no clear D. Germline-derived CDR1 and CDR2 are SQVTM and ANQGSEA. The CDR3 extends over 14 amino acids. Trimming stripped 6 bases from V and 0 bases from J, with 9 bases between. CDR3 in DNA: TGCAGCGTGGATTCGAACTCTGGGGCCAACGTCCTGACTTTC. Amino acids: CSVDSNSGANVLTF. The full variable domain, with the rest looked up from reference TRBV29-1 and TRBJ2-6, is SAVISQKPSRDICQRGTSLTIQCQVDSQVTMMFWYRQQPGQSLTLIATANQGSEATYESGFVIDKFPISRPNLTFSTLTVSNMSPEDSSIYLCSVDSNSGANVLTFGAGSRLTVL.

This clone was picked up a small number of times. The chain links TRBV19 to TRBJ2-3, with TRBD1 matching over 8 bases. The length of the CDR3 is 15 residues. The V and J ends lost 5 bases and 2 bases, in that order; junction bases with no gene match: 6. Germline values: CDR1 LNHDA, CDR2 SQIVND (reference sequence). Written as DNA, the CDR3 is TGTGCCAGTAGTCCCAGACAGGGGAACACAGATACGCAGTATTTT. The encoded protein is CASSPRQGNTDTQYF.